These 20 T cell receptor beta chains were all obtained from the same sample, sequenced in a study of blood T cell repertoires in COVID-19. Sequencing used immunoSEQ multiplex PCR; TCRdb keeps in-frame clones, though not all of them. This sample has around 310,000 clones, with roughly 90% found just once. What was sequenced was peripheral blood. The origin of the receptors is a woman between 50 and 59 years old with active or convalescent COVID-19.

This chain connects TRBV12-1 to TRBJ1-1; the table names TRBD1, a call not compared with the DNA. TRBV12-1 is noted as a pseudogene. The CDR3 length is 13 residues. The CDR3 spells CASSFPVNTEAFF. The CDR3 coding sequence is TGTGCCAGCAGCTTTCCAGTGAACACTGAAGCTTTCTTT.

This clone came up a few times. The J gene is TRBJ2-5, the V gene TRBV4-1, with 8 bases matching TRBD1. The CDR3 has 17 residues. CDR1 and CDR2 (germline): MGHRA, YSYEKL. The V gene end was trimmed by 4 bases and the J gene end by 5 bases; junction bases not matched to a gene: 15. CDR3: CASSPTGGVGSGETQYF. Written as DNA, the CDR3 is TGCGCCAGCAGCCCAACAGGGGGAGTCGGAAGCGGGGAGACCCAGTACTTC.

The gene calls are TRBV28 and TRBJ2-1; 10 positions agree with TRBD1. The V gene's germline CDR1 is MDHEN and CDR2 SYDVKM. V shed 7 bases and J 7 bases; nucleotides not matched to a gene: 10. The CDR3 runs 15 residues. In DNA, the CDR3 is TGTGCCAGCAACCCCCGACAGGGGGCCGGAAATGAGCAGTTCTTC. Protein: CASNPRQGAGNEQFF.

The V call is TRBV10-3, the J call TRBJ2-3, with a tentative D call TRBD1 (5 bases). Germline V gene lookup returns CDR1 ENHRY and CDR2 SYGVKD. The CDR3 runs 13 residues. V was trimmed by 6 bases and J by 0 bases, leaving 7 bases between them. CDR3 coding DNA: TGTGCCATCAGAGGGGCTAGCACAGATACGCAGTATTTT. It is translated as CAIRGASTDTQYF.

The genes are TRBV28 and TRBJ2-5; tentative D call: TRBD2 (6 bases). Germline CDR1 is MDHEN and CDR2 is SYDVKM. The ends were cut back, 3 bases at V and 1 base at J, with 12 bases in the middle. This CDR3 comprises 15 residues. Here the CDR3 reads CASSLGGLIQETQYF. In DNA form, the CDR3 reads TGTGCCAGCAGTTTGGGGGGATTAATCCAAGAGACCCAGTACTTC.

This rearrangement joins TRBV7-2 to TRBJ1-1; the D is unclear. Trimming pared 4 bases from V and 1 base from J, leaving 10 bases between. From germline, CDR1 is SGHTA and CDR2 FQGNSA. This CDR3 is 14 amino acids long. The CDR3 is CASSSTGPNTEAFF. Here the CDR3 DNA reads TGTGCCAGCAGCTCCACTGGGCCGAACACTGAAGCTTTCTTT.

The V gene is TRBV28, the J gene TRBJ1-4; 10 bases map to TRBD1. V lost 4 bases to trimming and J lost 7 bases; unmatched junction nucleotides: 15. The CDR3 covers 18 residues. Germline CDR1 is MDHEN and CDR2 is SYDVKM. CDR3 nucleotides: TGTGCCAGCAGTTCGCGTCCCGGGACAGGGGCCCGATCTGAAAAACTGTTTTTT. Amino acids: CASSSRPGTGARSEKLFF.

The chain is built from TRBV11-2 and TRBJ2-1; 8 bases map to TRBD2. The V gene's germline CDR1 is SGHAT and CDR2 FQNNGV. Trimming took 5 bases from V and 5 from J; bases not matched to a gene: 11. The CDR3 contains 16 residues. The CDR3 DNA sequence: TGTGCCAGCAGCCTATCCCCGGGACTAGTTGACAATGAGCAGTTCTTC. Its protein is CASSLSPGLVDNEQFF.

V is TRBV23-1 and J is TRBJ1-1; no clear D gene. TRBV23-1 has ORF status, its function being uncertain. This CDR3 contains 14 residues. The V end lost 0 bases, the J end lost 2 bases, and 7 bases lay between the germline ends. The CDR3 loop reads CASSQSDINTEAFF. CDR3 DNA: TGCGCCAGCAGTCAATCCGACATTAACACTGAAGCTTTCTTT.

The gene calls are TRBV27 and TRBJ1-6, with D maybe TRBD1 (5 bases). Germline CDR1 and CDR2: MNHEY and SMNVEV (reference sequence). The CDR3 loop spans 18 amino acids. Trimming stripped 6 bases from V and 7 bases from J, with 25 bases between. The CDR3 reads CASSLAATGGSGNSPLHF. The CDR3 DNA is TGTGCCAGCAGCCTCGCGGCTACCGGGGGGTCGGGGAATTCACCCCTCCACTTT.

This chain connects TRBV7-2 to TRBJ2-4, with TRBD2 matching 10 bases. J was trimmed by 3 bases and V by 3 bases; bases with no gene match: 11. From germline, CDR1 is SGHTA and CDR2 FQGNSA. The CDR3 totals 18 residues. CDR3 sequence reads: CASSFGTSGIGGKNIQYF. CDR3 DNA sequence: TGTGCCAGCAGCTTCGGCACTAGCGGGATCGGCGGCAAAAACATTCAGTACTTC.

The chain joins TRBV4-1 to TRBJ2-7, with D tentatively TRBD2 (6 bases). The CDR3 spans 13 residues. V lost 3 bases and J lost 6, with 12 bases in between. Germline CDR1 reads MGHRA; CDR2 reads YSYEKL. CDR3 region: CASSHGGPGEQYF. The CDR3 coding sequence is TGCGCCAGCAGCCACGGGGGTCCTGGCGAGCAGTACTTC.

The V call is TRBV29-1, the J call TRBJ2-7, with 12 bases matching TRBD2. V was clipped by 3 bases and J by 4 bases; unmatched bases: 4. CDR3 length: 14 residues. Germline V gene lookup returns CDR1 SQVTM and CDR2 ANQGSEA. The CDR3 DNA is TGCAGCGTTGAGTGGCTAGCGGGAGGGTACGAGCAGTACTTC. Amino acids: CSVEWLAGGYEQYF.

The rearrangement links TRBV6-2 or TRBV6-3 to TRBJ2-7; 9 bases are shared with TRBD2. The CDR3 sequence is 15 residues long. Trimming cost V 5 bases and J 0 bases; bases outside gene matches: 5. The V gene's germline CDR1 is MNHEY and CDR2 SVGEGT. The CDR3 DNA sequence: TGTGCCAGCAGTAGCCCTAGCGGGGCCTCCTACGAGCAGTACTTC. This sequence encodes CASSSPSGASYEQYF.

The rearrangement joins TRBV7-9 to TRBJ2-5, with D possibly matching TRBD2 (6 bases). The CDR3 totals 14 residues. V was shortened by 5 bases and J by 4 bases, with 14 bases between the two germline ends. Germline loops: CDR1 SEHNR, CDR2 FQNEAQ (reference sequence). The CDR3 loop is CASSPLEGGETQYF. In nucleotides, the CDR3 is TGTGCCAGCAGCCCCCTTGAGGGAGGAGAGACCCAGTACTTC.

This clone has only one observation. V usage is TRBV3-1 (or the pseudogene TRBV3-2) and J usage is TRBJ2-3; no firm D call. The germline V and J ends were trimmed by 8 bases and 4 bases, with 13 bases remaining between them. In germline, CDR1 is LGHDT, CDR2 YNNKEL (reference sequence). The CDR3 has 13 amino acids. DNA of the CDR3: TGTGCCAGCGGATTCCTAGAGGCAGATACGCAGTATTTT. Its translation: CASGFLEADTQYF.

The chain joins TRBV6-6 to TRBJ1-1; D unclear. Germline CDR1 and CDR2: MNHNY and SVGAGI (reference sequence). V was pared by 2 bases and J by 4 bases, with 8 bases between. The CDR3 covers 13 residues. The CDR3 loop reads CASSYRGSTEAFF. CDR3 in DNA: TGTGCCAGCAGTTACCGAGGATCCACTGAAGCTTTCTTT.

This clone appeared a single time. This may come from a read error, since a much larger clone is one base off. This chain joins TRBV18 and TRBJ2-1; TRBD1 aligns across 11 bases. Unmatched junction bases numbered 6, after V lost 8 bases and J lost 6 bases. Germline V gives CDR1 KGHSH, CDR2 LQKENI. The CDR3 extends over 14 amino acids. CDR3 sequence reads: CASTTGTGGNEQFF. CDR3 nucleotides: TGTGCCAGCACTACCGGGACAGGGGGCAATGAGCAGTTCTTC. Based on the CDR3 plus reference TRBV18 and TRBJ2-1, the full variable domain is NAGVMQNPRHLVRRRGQEARLRCSPMKGHSHVYWYRQLPEEGLKFMVYLQKENIIDESGMPKERFSAEFPKEGPSILRIQQVVRGDSAAYFCASTTGTGGNEQFFGPGTRLTVL.

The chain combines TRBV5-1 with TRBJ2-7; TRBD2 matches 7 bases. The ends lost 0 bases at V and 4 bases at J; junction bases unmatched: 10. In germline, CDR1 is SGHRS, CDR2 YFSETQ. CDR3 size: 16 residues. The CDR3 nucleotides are TGCGCCAGCAGCTTGGGGACGGGGGGAGCCCTATACGAGCAGTACTTC. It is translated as CASSLGTGGALYEQYF.

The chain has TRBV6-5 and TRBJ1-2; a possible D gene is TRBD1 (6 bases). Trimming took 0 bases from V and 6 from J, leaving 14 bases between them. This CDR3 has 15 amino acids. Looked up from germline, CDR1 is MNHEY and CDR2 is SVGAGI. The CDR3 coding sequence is TGTGCCAGCAGTTACTCGGGTTGGGCAGGGGATGGCTACACCTTC. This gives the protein CASSYSGWAGDGYTF.